The sample holds a few counts of the clone carrying this T cell receptor beta chain. This record belongs to a study of shared T cell receptors in the human thymus. The CDR3 extends over 11 amino acids. Trimming cost V 5 bases and J 3 bases, with 5 bases left between them. The germline V gene encodes CDR1 SGHDN and CDR2 FVKESK. The data were produced by immunoSEQ multiplex PCR, yet TCRdb's version contains in-frame clones alone and is incomplete. Altogether roughly 500,000 clones are present, about 84% being singletons, with the ten largest covering around 0.012%. The same sample was also studied in work on human thymus T cells. That report adds: Donors were healthy Finnish infants having corrective surgery for congenital heart defects. Both thymic and peripheral blood repertoires showed apparently biased V and J usage. Related studies found that unrelated individuals share highly overlapping thymic repertoires.

The sequenced sample was thymocytes. V usage is TRBV14 and J usage is TRBJ2-7; D remains unclear. The source is a boy younger than two with a congenital heart defect. Here the CDR3 reads CASSSNYEQYF. The CDR3 nucleotides are TGTGCCAGCAGCTCCAACTACGAGCAGTACTTC.